This TCR beta chain was identified during a study of shared clonotypes between healthy human individuals. Study-level findings and limits: Inspection by rarefaction showed sorted-subset sequencing to be incomplete despite large depth. Naive subsets, compared against memory subsets, generally had larger estimated richness values.

Assay runs were performed at deep level. TCRdb's copy holds only in-frame clones and misses some; the assay was immunoSEQ multiplex PCR. The sample contains around 1.4 million clones, 97% to 99% of which appear only once. The CDR3 consists of 15 residues. Trimming removed 5 bases at V and 1 base at J, with 13 bases between. Germline V gene lookup returns CDR1 MNHEY and CDR2 SVGAGI. The donors were adults (healthy and HIV-negative) with no recent acute infections or vaccinations. As to this clone: Its antigen is unidentified.

This receptor was obtained from a man aged 25 to 45 in good health. Source material: naive CD4+ T cells sorted from blood. Described subset: CD45RA+ positively selected. V gene TRBV6-5 combines with J gene TRBJ2-3, with TRBD1 as a possible D gene (6 bases). The CDR3 region is CASSLRGFRTDTQYF. CDR3 bases: TGTGCCAGCAGTCTCAGGGGATTCCGCACAGATACGCAGTATTTT.